Shown below are 21 T cell receptor beta chains from a single sample sequenced in a study of T cell repertoires in cytomegalovirus infection. TCRdb recomputed calls from the reads with MiXCR, one row per CDR3 protein. Among some 940,000 distinct CDR3 sequences listed, roughly 30% were seen once. Antigens of these TCRs are unknown. This specimen was cultured CD8+ T cells from PBMCs, taken from culture after CMV antigen stimulation. These receptors were collected from a human donor in good health (CMV status not recorded). Some clones in this sample may be carry-over from other donors' samples.

The V and J genes are TRBV10-3 and TRBJ1-3; D is undetermined. Germline V gene sequence: CDR1 ENHRY, CDR2 SYGVKD. The V and J ends lost 0 bases and 0 bases respectively, with 9 bases between them. The CDR3 spans 16 residues. This chain's CDR3 is CAISESIPYSGNTIYF. CDR3 nucleotide sequence: TGTGCCATCAGTGAGTCGATACCATACTCTGGAAACACCATATATTTT.

The J gene is TRBJ2-2, the V gene TRBV24-1, with 8 bases lining up with TRBD1. This CDR3 has 17 residues. V trimming: 1 base; J trimming: 4 bases; junction bases outside the gene matches: 7. Germline CDR1 reads KGHDR; CDR2 reads SFDVKD. The CDR3 reads CATSDLERTGITGELFF. For the CDR3, the DNA is TGTGCCACCAGTGATTTAGAGCGGACAGGGATCACCGGGGAGCTGTTTTTT.

The rearrangement joins TRBV7-9 to TRBJ2-1; 8 bases fit TRBD1. Germline V lookup: CDR1 SEHNR, CDR2 FQNEAQ (reference sequence). Trimming took 1 base from V and 7 from J; bases not matched to a gene: 3. The CDR3 runs to 14 residues. This CDR3 reads CASSLEDRANEQFF. The CDR3 DNA reads as TGTGCCAGCAGCTTAGAGGACAGGGCTAATGAGCAGTTCTTC.

The chain couples TRBV5-5 to TRBJ2-5, with a tentative D call TRBD2 (5 bases). Deletions cut 0 bases from V and 5 bases from J, with 14 bases between. Per the germline V gene, CDR1 is SGHKS and CDR2 is YYEKEE (reference sequence). The CDR3 covers 15 residues. CDR3 residues: CASSLGAELQETQYF. The CDR3 DNA follows: TGTGCCAGCAGCTTGGGAGCGGAGCTACAGGAGACCCAGTACTTC.

This clonotype was observed a single time. The V and J genes are TRBV19 and TRBJ2-2; 8 nucleotides line up with TRBD1. The CDR3 runs to 15 residues. Germline V CDR1 and CDR2: LNHDA, SQIVND (reference sequence). V trimming: 3 bases; J trimming: 7 bases; junction bases outside the gene matches: 7. The CDR3 sequence is CASSMGQGANGELFF. DNA of the CDR3: TGTGCCAGTAGTATGGGTCAGGGGGCAAACGGGGAGCTGTTTTTT.

This clonotype was seen only a few times. The chain joins TRBV19 to TRBJ2-1; D call uncertain. Germline-derived CDR1 and CDR2 are LNHDA and SQIVND (reference sequence). The CDR3 is made up of 12 amino acids. Trimming cost V 3 bases and J 5 bases, with 5 bases left between them. CDR3 DNA: TGTGCCAGTAGTATCCGTCACAATGAGCAGTTCTTC. This translates into CASSIRHNEQFF.

V gene TRBV6-2 or TRBV6-3 combines with J gene TRBJ2-7, with D perhaps TRBD1 (5 bases). V gave up 2 bases and J gave up 5 bases, with 7 bases separating them. Germline assignment: CDR1 MNHEY and CDR2 SVGEGT. The CDR3 runs 12 residues. The CDR3: CASSYTRDEQYV. The CDR3 nucleotides read TGTGCCAGCAGTTACACCAGGGACGAGCAGTACGTC.

The V gene is TRBV5-6, the J gene TRBJ1-6; a weak D match, TRBD1 (6 bases). The CDR3 contains 12 residues. Germline V lookup: CDR1 SGHDT, CDR2 YYEEEE. Deletions cut 0 bases from V and 17 bases from J, with 12 bases between. The CDR3 DNA reads as TGTGCCAGCAGCTTGGGGGGGCCAGAAATCCACTTT. This sequence encodes CASSLGGPEIHF. The variable domain in full, with the rest retrieved from reference TRBV5-6 and TRBJ1-6, is DAGVTQSPTHLIKTRGQQVTLRCSPKSGHDTVSWYQQALGQGPQFIFQYYEEEERQRGNFPDRFSGHQFPNYSSELNVNALLLGDSALYLCASSLGGPEIHFGNGTRLTVT.

The CDR3 coding sequence is TGCAGTGCAACTATCGGGGCAGGGGGCAATCAGCCCCAGCATTTT. Residues: CSATIGAGGNQPQHF. The genes are TRBV20-1 and TRBJ1-5; tentative D call: TRBD1 (6 bases). Germline V gene sequence: CDR1 DFQATT, CDR2 SNEGSKA (reference sequence). This CDR3 is built from 15 residues. V was pared by 6 bases and J by 2 bases, with 17 bases between.

The CDR3: CASSLAAAGVHTGELFF. Written as DNA, the CDR3 is TGTGCCAGCAGCTTAGCGGCGGCAGGGGTGCACACCGGGGAGCTGTTTTTT. The V gene is TRBV7-6, the J gene TRBJ2-2, with D possibly being TRBD1 (6 bases). The CDR3 sequence is 17 residues long. The germline gives CDR1 SGHVS, CDR2 FNYEAQ. Trimming took 0 bases from V and 3 from J, leaving 14 bases between them.

Note on this clonotype: Just one base apart from a much larger clone, this may be a read error. No conserved phenylalanine or tryptophan ends this CDR3, so it is likely a read error. The DNA of the CDR3 is TGCAGTGCTAGAGTAACAGGGGGCGGTGTGGAATATGGCTACACCCTC. Its protein product is CSARVTGGGVEYGYTL. The gene calls are TRBV20-1 and TRBJ1-2, with 9 positions matching TRBD1. CDR3 size: 16 residues. Germline V gene lookup returns CDR1 DFQATT and CDR2 SNEGSKA (reference sequence). Trimming cost V 1 base and J 5 bases; bases outside gene matches: 11.

The chain has TRBV19 and TRBJ2-1; 10 bases agree with TRBD2. The V segment lost 3 bases and the J segment 4 bases; nucleotides outside the gene matches: 3. Germline CDR1 is LNHDA and CDR2 is SQIVND (reference sequence). The CDR3 is 15 residues long. The CDR3 sequence is CASSIGLADYNEQFF. Written as DNA, the CDR3 is TGTGCCAGTAGTATTGGACTAGCGGATTACAATGAGCAGTTCTTC.

This clonotype has a handful of counts. The chain recombines TRBV6-6 with TRBJ2-2, with 7 bases matching TRBD1. Per germline, CDR1 MNHNY and CDR2 SVGAGI (reference sequence). The CDR3 is 20 amino acids. The V gene end was trimmed by 2 bases and the J gene end by 0 bases; junction bases not matched to a gene: 15. The CDR3 bases are TGTGCCAGCAGTTACCCGCCGAATGCCGGGACAGCTTCGAACACCGGGGAGCTGTTTTTT. Translated: CASSYPPNAGTASNTGELFF.

There are a few counts of this clonotype. This chain links TRBV9 with TRBJ1-1, with TRBD1 identical over 7 bases. Germline V lookup: CDR1 SGDLS, CDR2 YYNGEE. CDR3 size: 15 residues. V shed 2 bases, J shed 2 bases, and the junction held 6 bases outside the gene matches. The CDR3 DNA sequence: TGTGCCAGCAGCGTCCGCCGGGACAGCAACACTGAAGCTTTCTTT. This encodes CASSVRRDSNTEAFF.

This chain links TRBV10-2 with TRBJ2-2; TRBD2 agrees at 11 bases. This CDR3 comprises 16 residues. V lost 3 bases and J lost 4; bases outside the gene matches: 4. The germline V gene encodes CDR1 WSHSY and CDR2 SAAADI. This chain's CDR3 is CASSDRLAGGTGELFF. CDR3 nucleotide sequence: TGCGCCAGCAGTGATCGGCTAGCGGGAGGCACCGGGGAGCTGTTTTTT.

The rearrangement uses TRBV19 and TRBJ1-3; D ambiguous. The CDR3 contains 14 residues. CDR1 is LNHDA and CDR2 is SQIVND in the germline V gene (reference sequence). V was pared by 5 bases and J by 4 bases, with 12 bases between. CDR3 in amino acids: CASSVPGRGNTIYF. The CDR3 nucleotides read TGTGCCAGTAGTGTGCCGGGCCGCGGAAACACCATATATTTT.

Regarding this clonotype: It may be a read error: a sequence one base away is much more abundant. CDR3 DNA: TGTGTCAGCGTACGGTACGGGAACACTGAAGCTTTCTTT. Protein sequence: CVSVRYGNTEAFF. This chain connects TRBV6-1 to TRBJ1-1; D is undetermined. Germline V CDR1 and CDR2: MNHNS, SASEGT. The CDR3 consists of 13 residues.

Many counts were recorded for this clonotype. The chain has TRBV12-3 or TRBV12-4 and TRBJ2-1; tentatively, D is TRBD2 (5 bases). CDR3 length: 17 amino acids. The V end lost 5 bases, the J end lost 6 bases, and 23 bases lay between the germline ends. CDR3 sequence (DNA): TGTGCCAGCAGTCCACTAGTCTACCAAGGGTTTCGCAATGAGCAGTTCTTC. This encodes CASSPLVYQGFRNEQFF.

DNA for the CDR3: TGTGCCAGCAGCTCCACGGGGCAGACTGAAGCTTTCTTT. Its protein is CASSSTGQTEAFF. The chain joins TRBV7-6 to TRBJ1-1; D perhaps matches TRBD1 (5 bases). The length of the CDR3 is 13 residues. CDR1 SGHVS and CDR2 FNYEAQ come from the germline V gene. V lost 4 bases and J lost 5, with 11 bases in between.

This chain connects TRBV27 to TRBJ1-5, with TRBD1 identical over 8 bases. This CDR3 region has 14 residues. Per the germline V gene, CDR1 is MNHEY and CDR2 is SMNVEV (reference sequence). Unmatched junction bases numbered 9, after V lost 9 bases and J lost 5 bases. The CDR3, as DNA: TGTGCCAGTCCCGACAGGGGTAGAGATCAGCCCCAGCATTTT. It encodes CASPDRGRDQPQHF.

The V and J genes are TRBV6-2 or TRBV6-3 and TRBJ2-7, with 10 bases lining up with TRBD1. The ends lost 4 bases at V and 5 bases at J; junction bases unmatched: 8. CDR1 and CDR2 (germline): MNHEY, SVGEGT. CDR3 length: 15 residues. The CDR3 region has the DNA TGTGCCAGCAGTTCCCCGGGACAGGGGTTCCACGAGCAGTACGTC. It yields the protein CASSSPGQGFHEQYV.